Below, 5 T cell receptor beta chains from the same sample are listed, as sequenced in a study of T cells in Graves' hyperthyroidism and ophthalmopathy. Amplified TCR beta CDR3 regions came from RNA transcripts. HTBI primers were employed in a first-round RT-PCR of the TCR CDR3. One entry per CDR3 protein results from TCRdb running MiXCR on the multiplex PCR reads. The sample shows some 460,000 distinct CDR3 sequences, 15% to 18% of them seen only once. Sequenced sample: blood. The source is a woman under 30 with Graves' hyperthyroidism.

The V gene is TRBV5-4, the J gene TRBJ2-5; 8 nucleotides agree with TRBD1. The CDR3 has 16 residues. Germline V gives CDR1 SGHNT, CDR2 YYREEE (reference sequence). V was pared by 0 bases and J by 0 bases, with 4 bases of the junction left unmatched. The CDR3 loop reads CASSLGTGLYQETQYF. Here the CDR3 DNA reads TGTGCCAGCAGCTTGGGGACAGGGCTCTACCAAGAGACCCAGTACTTC.

This clonotype was seen a handful of times. The gene calls are TRBV24-1 and TRBJ2-6; a possible D gene is TRBD2 (5 bases). V dropped 1 base and J dropped 0 bases, with 6 bases sitting between them. The CDR3 loop spans 16 amino acids. In germline, CDR1 is KGHDR, CDR2 SFDVKD. The CDR3 nucleotides read TGTGCCACCAGTGATTTAGGAGGCTCTGGGGCCAACGTCCTGACTTTC. Translation gives CATSDLGGSGANVLTF.

This chain joins TRBV20-1 and TRBJ2-5, with TRBD2 identical over 8 bases. Germline V gene lookup returns CDR1 DFQATT and CDR2 SNEGSKA (reference sequence). V lost 1 base to trimming and J lost 14 bases; unmatched junction nucleotides: 3. The CDR3 extends over 10 amino acids. This chain's CDR3 is CSARGAGVYF. The DNA for the CDR3 is TGCAGTGCTAGAGGAGCGGGAGTCTACTTC.

This clonotype was recorded at least ten times. The chain joins TRBV20-1 to TRBJ1-1; no firm D call. Trimming took off 2 bases at V and 0 bases at J, with 10 bases between the two ends. CDR3 length: 14 residues. CDR1 and CDR2 (germline): DFQATT, SNEGSKA (reference sequence). The CDR3 region is CSARMAWVNTEAFF. The CDR3 nucleotides read TGCAGTGCTAGAATGGCCTGGGTGAACACTGAAGCTTTCTTT.

This clonotype was seen repeatedly, ten times or more. The V call is TRBV20-1, the J call TRBJ2-3; TRBD2 agrees at 7 bases. Germline V gene lookup returns CDR1 DFQATT and CDR2 SNEGSKA (reference sequence). The CDR3 is 17 residues long. V shed 3 bases, J shed 0 bases, and the junction held 12 bases outside the gene matches. CDR3 amino acids: CSARDRDYLSSTDTQYF. CDR3 sequence (DNA): TGCAGTGCTAGGGACCGGGACTACCTCTCGAGCACAGATACGCAGTATTTT.